This entry is about one TCR beta chain. Its recognized antigen is unknown. Base qualities are missing; no much larger clone stands one base away. This sample stems from a study of blood T cell repertoires in COVID-19 (dated by TCRdb to the early 2020s). Background on the whole study: Samples covering the acute and convalescent phases of COVID-19 were provided by collaborators in the United States, Italy and Spain. The material from the prospective study consisted of cDNA or gDNA derived from T cells, B-cell-depleted T cells, or PBMCs. The dataset comprised deeply sampled blood TCRbeta repertoires from subjects exposed to, actively infected with, or recovered from COVID-19. The repertoires were made available in a free public database intended to serve as a resource for research on the immune response to SARS-CoV-2. Samples were obtained from the ongoing ImmuneRACE study (first 160 participants) and from 950 to 1,500 subjects provided by 6 global collaborators. A de-identified subject ID, COVID-19 status, age in years and sex were almost always included in the sample metadata. Where available, HLA class I and class II types were taken from metadata supplied by the sample provider and were not determined by assay-based typing.

Looking up the germline V gene yields CDR1 SGHAT and CDR2 FQNNGV. The CDR3 runs 14 residues from the cysteine to the phenylalanine. Only the CDR3 DNA stays, 42 bases, in frame from base 1. V was cut back by 1 base and J by 6 bases, leaving a gap of 10 bases between them. TCRbeta CDR3 regions were amplified from genomic DNA using the immunoSEQ Assay, a bias-controlled multiplex PCR. The paper's processing steps were these. The number of nucleated cells in each sample was estimated from the amplification of reference gene primers within the assay. Sequence reads were collapsed and filtered to measure the absolute abundance of every unique TCRbeta CDR3 rearrangement. For each sample, productive Simpson clonality was calculated by taking the square root of Simpson's diversity index across productive rearrangements. TCRdb limited this immuneACCESS table to in-frame rearrangements with V and J called. A share of clones is missing; checked studies link under half to unresolved V genes, and the rest is unexplained. The V and J calls and clone size come from that table; D and trimming were worked out from the DNA. The sample has 300,000 or so clones on record, about 84% of them singletons. About 1.6% of the sample lies in the top ten.

The collaborating institutions used their own protocols to collect whole blood in K2EDTA tubes. Collaborator samples were shipped for TCRbeta analysis as frozen whole blood, isolated PBMCs, or DNA extracted from either sample type. Here is what the overall study found, with its caveats: How much clinical and demographic metadata was included differed by source and by participant, and the metadata was provided uncurated.

The chain couples TRBV11-2 to TRBJ2-1, with the D segment identity uncertain. The source material was peripheral blood. The TCR was taken from a woman aged 45-60 years with acute or convalescent COVID-19. The CDR3 reads CASSLAHPGNEQFF. The DNA reads as follows: TGTGCCAGCAGCTTAGCTCACCCAGGCAATGAGCAGTTCTTC. Full variable domain (CDR3 extended with the reference TRBV11-2 and TRBJ2-1 proteins): EAGVAQSPRYKIIEKRQSVAFWCNPISGHATLYWYQQILGQGPKLLIQFQNNGVVDDSQLPKDRFSAERLKGVDSTLKIQPAKLEDSAVYLCASSLAHPGNEQFFGPGTRLTVL.